This T cell receptor beta chain was identified in a study of blood T cell repertoires in COVID-19. For the study at large: PBMCs, B-cell-depleted T cells, or T cells provided the cDNA or gDNA that made up the material.

Per the study methods: Quantification of nucleated cells was approximated via reference gene primer amplification. Some clones are missing from TCRdb's copy, which holds only in-frame ones; the method was immunoSEQ multiplex PCR. That table is the source of V, J and clone size, and D and trimming were worked out from the DNA. The sample carries 56,000 or so clones, 88% recorded once. The clonotype was recovered from a woman of 80 years or more with active COVID-19. Specimen: peripheral blood.

CDR3 loop: CASSQVGTSTETQYF. The CDR3 DNA is TGTGCCAGCAGCCAAGTGGGGACTAGCACGGAGACCCAGTACTTC. V is TRBV14 and J is TRBJ2-5, with 9 bases that match TRBD2. Germline V CDR1 and CDR2: SGHDN, FVKESK. The J segment lost 5 bases and the V segment lost 1 base, leaving 5 bases of the junction unmatched. This CDR3 is built from 15 residues. The complete variable domain, with remaining parts taken from reference TRBV14 and TRBJ2-5, reads EAGVTQFPSHSVIEKGQTVTLRCDPISGHDNLYWYRRVMGKEIKFLLHFVKESKQDESGMPNNRFLAERTGGTYSTLKVQPAELEDSGVYFCASSQVGTSTETQYFGPGTRLLVL.